This TCR beta chain was identified during a study of blood T cell repertoires in COVID-19 (dated by TCRdb to the early 2020s). Broadly, across the study: Samples covering the acute and convalescent phases of COVID-19 were provided by collaborators in the United States, Italy and Spain. The material from the prospective study consisted of cDNA or gDNA derived from T cells, B-cell-depleted T cells, or PBMCs. Subjects who had been exposed to COVID-19, were actively infected with it, or had recovered from it provided the deeply sampled blood TCRbeta repertoires that made up the dataset. A freely available public database, intended as a resource for researchers studying the immune response to SARS-CoV-2, is where the repertoires were released. Samples were obtained from the ongoing ImmuneRACE study (first 160 participants) and from 1,254 subjects provided by 6 global collaborators. The sample metadata nearly always contained a de-identified subject ID, COVID-19 status, age in years and sex. Where HLA class I and class II types were available, the types were taken from metadata supplied by the sample provider, not from assay-based typing.

TCRbeta CDR3 regions were amplified from genomic DNA using the immunoSEQ Assay, a bias-controlled multiplex PCR. The study's processing was this. Within the assay, amplification of reference gene primers was used to estimate how many nucleated cells each sample contained. Sequence reads were collapsed and filtered to measure the absolute abundance of every unique TCRbeta CDR3 rearrangement. Productive Simpson clonality was computed per sample as the square root of Simpson's diversity index over productive rearrangements. Here the immuneACCESS table is served through TCRdb, limited to in-frame sequences with V and J called. Missing clones are a known gap in these copies; in checked studies unresolved V genes cover under half, and the rest lacks a known reason. V and J calls and clone size come straight from that table; D and trimming were deduced from the DNA. The table for this sample lists 99,000 or so clones; roughly 85% of them were counted only once. About 16% of the sample comes from the top ten.

Each collaborating institution followed its own protocols to collect whole blood in K2EDTA tubes. For TCRbeta analysis, collaborators shipped samples in one of three forms: frozen whole blood, isolated PBMCs, or DNA extracted from either of those sample types. General findings and caveats noted by the study authors: The amount of clinical and demographic metadata varied by source and participant and was provided uncurated.

Worth noting for this clone: Its antigen is unknown. Base qualities were left out, and no much larger clone turns up one base away.

The junction shows trimming of 4 bases on V and 5 bases on J, and the gene matches do not reach 4 bases of it. For CDR1 and CDR2, the germline V gene lists SGDLS and YYNGEE. From the cysteine through the phenylalanine, the CDR3 covers 15 amino acids. Just the 45-base CDR3 DNA is kept, in frame starting at base 1. Sequencing was carried out using peripheral blood. The sequence derives from a woman aged 80 or over with acute or convalescent COVID-19. This receptor chain uses TRBV9 and TRBJ2-2; 11 bases in between match TRBD2. The nucleotide sequence reads TGTGCCAGCAGCATTAGCGGGAGGGAAACCGGGGAGCTGTTTTTT. It is translated as CASSISGRETGELFF.